This T cell receptor beta chain was sequenced for a study of T cells in Graves' hyperthyroidism and ophthalmopathy. This clonotype was detected many times. The CDR3 regions of TCR beta were amplified from RNA transcripts. The study used the HTBI primer set for a first-round RT-PCR of the TCR CDR3. Using its own MiXCR run on the multiplex PCR reads, TCRdb lists one record per CDR3 protein. The data contain 540,000 or so distinct CDR3 sequences, under 60% of them singletons. The receptor was derived from an adult woman with Graves' disease, either hyperthyroidism or ophthalmopathy (not recorded which). Specimen: peripheral blood or thyroid tissue (not recorded which).

Written as DNA, the CDR3 is TGTGCCAGCAGTCCACCGGGAGTACGGAACACTGAAGCTTTCTTT. It encodes CASSPPGVRNTEAFF. V gene TRBV12-3 or TRBV12-4 combines with J gene TRBJ1-1, with D unresolved. The V and J ends lost 5 bases and 1 base respectively, with 14 bases between them. This CDR3 has 15 residues.